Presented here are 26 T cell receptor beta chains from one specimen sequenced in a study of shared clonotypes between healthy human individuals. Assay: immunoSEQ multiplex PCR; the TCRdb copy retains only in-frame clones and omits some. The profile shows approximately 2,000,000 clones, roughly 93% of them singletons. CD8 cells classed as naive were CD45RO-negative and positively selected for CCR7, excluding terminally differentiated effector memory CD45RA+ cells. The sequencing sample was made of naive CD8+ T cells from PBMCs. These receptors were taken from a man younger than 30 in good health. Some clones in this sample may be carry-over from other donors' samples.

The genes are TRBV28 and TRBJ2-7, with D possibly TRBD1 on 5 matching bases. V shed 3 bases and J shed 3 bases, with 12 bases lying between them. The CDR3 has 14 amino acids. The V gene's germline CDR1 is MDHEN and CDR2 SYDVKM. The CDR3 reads CASSFGLGVYEQYF. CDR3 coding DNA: TGTGCCAGCAGTTTCGGGTTAGGGGTCTACGAGCAGTACTTC.

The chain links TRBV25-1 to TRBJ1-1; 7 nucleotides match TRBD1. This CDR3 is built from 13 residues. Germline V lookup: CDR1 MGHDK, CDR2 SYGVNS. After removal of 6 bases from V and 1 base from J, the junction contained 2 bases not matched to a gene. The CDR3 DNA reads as TGTGCCAGCAGGCGGGACAGGAACACTGAAGCTTTCTTT. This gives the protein CASRRDRNTEAFF.

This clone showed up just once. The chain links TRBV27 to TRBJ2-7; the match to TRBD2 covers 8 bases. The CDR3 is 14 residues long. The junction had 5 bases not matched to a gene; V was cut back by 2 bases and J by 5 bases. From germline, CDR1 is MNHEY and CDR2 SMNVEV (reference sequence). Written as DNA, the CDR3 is TGTGCCAGCAGTTTAACGGGAGGGCCCCACGAGCAGTACTTC. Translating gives CASSLTGGPHEQYF.

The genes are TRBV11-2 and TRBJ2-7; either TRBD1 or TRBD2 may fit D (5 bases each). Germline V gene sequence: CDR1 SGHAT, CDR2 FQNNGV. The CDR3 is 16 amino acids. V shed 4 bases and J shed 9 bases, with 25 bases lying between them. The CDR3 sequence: CASSSISSGAEDRQYF. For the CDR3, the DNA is TGTGCCAGCAGCTCAATTTCGTCCGGGGCCGAGGACCGGCAGTACTTC.

The CDR3 protein is CASSPGSGSSDEQFF. CDR3 bases: TGTGCCAGCAGCCCGGGGAGCGGGAGTTCCGATGAGCAGTTCTTC. The chain is built from TRBV9 and TRBJ2-1; TRBD2 aligns across 8 bases. This CDR3 is 15 amino acids long. V gave up 4 bases and J gave up 8 bases; unmatched junction bases: 11. Germline V CDR1 and CDR2: SGDLS, YYNGEE. Supplemented by reference TRBV9 and TRBJ2-1, the full variable domain reads DSGVTQTPKHLITATGQRVTLRCSPRSGDLSVYWYQQSLDQGLQFLIQYYNGEERAKGNILERFSAQQFPDLHSELNLSSLELGDSALYFCASSPGSGSSDEQFFGPGTRLTVL.

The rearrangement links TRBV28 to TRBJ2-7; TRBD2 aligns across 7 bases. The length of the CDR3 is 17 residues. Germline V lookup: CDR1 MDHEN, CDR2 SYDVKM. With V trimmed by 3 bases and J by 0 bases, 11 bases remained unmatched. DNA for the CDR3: TGTGCCAGCAGTTTGGGTCTAGCGGAAACCTCCTCCTACGAGCAGTACTTC. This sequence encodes CASSLGLAETSSYEQYF.

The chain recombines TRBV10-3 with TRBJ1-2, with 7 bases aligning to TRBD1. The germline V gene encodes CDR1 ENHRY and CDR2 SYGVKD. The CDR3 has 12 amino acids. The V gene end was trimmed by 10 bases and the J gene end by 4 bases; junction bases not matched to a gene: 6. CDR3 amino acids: CATPGQSYGYTF. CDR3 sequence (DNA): TGTGCCACACCGGGACAGTCCTATGGCTACACCTTC.

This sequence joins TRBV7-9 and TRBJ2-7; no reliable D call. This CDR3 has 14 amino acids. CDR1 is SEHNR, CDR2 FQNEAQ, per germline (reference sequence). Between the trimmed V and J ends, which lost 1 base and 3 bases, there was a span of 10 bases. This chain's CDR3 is CASSLENEIYEQYF. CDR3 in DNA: TGTGCCAGCAGCTTAGAGAACGAGATCTACGAGCAGTACTTC.

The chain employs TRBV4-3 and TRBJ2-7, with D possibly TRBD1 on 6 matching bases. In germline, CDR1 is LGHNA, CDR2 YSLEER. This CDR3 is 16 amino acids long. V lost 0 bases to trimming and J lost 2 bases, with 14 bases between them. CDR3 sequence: CASSQDRRGPTYEQYF. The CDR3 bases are TGCGCCAGCAGCCAAGATCGCAGGGGTCCAACCTACGAGCAGTACTTC.

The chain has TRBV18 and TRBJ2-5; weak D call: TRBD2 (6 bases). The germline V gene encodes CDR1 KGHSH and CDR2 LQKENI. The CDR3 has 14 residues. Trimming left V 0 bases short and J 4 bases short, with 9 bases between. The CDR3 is CASSPPTSRETQYF. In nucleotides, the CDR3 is TGTGCCAGCTCACCACCGACTAGTAGAGAGACCCAGTACTTC.

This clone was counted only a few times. In DNA, the CDR3 is TGCGCCAGCAGCTTGCTTGGGGAAAAACTGTTTTTT. Its translation is CASSLLGEKLFF. V and J are TRBV5-1 and TRBJ1-4; D not resolved. The CDR3 runs 12 residues. Germline V gives CDR1 SGHRS, CDR2 YFSETQ. V was shortened by 1 base and J by 8 bases, with 6 bases between the two germline ends.

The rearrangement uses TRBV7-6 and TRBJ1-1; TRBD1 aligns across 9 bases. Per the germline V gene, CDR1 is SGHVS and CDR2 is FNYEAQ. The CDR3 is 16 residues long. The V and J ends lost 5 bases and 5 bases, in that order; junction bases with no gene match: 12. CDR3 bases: TGTGCCAGCAGCCCAAAGGCACAGGGGGCGGGAACTGAAGCTTTCTTT. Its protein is CASSPKAQGAGTEAFF.

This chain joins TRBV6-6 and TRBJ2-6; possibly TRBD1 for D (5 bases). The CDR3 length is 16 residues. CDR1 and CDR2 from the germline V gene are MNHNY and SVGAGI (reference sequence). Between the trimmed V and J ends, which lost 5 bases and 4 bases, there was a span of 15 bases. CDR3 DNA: TGTGCCAGCAGTAAGCAGGACATTTCCGGGGCCAACGTCCTGACTTTC. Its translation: CASSKQDISGANVLTF.

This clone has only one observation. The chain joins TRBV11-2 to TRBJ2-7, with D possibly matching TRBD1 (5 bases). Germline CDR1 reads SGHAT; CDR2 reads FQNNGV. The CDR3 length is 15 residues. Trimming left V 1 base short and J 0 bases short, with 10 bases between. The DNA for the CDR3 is TGTGCCAGCAGCTTAGGGGCAGGGATCTCCTACGAGCAGTACTTC. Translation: CASSLGAGISYEQYF.

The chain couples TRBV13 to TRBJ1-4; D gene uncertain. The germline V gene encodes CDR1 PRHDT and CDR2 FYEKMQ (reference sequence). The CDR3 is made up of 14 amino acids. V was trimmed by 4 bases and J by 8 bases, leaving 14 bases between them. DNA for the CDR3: TGTGCCAGCAGCTCCCTTGAGGCGGAAGAAAAACTGTTTTTT. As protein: CASSSLEAEEKLFF.

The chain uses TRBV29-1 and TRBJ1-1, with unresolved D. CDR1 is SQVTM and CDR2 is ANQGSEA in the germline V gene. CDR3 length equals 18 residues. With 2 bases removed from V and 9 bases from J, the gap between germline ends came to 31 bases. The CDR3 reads CSVEPGSGGERRSGKAFF. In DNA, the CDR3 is TGCAGCGTTGAACCGGGGTCGGGAGGAGAGAGGAGGTCCGGAAAAGCTTTCTTT.

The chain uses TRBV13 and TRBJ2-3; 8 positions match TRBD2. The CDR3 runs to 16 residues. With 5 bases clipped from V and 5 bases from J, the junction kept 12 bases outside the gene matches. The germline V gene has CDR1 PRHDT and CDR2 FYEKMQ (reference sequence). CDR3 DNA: TGTGCCAGCAGCCTTCCGGGGGGGACTTTGGGAGATACGCAGTATTTT. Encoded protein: CASSLPGGTLGDTQYF.

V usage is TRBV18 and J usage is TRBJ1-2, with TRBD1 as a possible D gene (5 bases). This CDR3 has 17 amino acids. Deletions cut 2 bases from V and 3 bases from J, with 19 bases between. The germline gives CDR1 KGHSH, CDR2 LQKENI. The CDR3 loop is CASSPVVGAGLDYGYTF. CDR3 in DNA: TGTGCCAGCTCACCAGTCGTAGGGGCTGGGCTAGACTATGGCTACACCTTC.

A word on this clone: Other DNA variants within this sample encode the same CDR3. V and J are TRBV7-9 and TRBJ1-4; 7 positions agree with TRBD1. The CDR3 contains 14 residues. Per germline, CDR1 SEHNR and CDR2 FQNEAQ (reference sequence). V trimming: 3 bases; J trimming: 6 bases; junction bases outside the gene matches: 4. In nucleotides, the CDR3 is TGTGCCAGCAGCTTGAGACAGGGCGATGAAAAACTGTTTTTT. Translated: CASSLRQGDEKLFF.

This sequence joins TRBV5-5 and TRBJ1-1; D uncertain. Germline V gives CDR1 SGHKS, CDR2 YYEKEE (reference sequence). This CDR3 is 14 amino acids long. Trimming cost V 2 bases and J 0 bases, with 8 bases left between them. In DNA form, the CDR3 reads TGTGCCAGCAGCTTTGGCGTACTGAACACTGAAGCTTTCTTT. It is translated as CASSFGVLNTEAFF.

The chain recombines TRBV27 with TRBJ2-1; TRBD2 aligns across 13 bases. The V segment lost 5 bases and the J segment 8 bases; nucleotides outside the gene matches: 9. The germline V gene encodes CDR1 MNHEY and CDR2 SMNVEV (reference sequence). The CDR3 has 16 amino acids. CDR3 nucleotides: TGTGCCAGCAGTAACCGACTAGCGGGAGGTACGGATGAGCAGTTCTTC. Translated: CASSNRLAGGTDEQFF.

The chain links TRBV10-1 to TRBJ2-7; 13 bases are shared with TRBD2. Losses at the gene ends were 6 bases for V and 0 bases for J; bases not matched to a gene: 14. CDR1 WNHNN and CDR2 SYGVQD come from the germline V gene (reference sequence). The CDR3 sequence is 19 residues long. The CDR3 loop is CASRPGLAGVGRGSYEQYF. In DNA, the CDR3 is TGCGCCAGCAGACCCGGACTAGCGGGAGTGGGTAGGGGCTCCTACGAGCAGTACTTC.

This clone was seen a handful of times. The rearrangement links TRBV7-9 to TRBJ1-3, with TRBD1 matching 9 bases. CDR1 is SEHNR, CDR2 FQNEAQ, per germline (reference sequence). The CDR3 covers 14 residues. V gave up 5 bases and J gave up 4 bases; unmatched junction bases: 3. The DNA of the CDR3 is TGTGCCAGCAGCGCGGACAGGGGAGGAAACACCATATATTTT. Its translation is CASSADRGGNTIYF.

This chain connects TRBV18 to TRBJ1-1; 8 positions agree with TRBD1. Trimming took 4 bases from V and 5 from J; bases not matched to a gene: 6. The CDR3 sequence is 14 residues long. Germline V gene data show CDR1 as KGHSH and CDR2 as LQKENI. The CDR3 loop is CASSQDRVGTEAFF. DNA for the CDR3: TGTGCCAGCTCACAGGACAGGGTGGGGACTGAAGCTTTCTTT.

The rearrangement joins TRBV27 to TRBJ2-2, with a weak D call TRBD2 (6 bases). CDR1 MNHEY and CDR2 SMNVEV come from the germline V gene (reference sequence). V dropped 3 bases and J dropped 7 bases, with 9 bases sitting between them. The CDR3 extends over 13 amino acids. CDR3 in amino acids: CASSLGGFGELFF. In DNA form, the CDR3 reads TGTGCCAGCAGTTTGGGAGGATTCGGGGAGCTGTTTTTT.

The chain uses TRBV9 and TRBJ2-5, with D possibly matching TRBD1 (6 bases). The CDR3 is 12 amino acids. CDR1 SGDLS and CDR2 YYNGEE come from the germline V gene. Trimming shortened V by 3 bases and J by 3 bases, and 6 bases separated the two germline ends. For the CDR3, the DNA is TGTGCCAGCAGCGAGGGGGAAGAGACCCAGTACTTC. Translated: CASSEGEETQYF.